Presented here are 20 T cell receptor beta chains from one specimen sequenced in a study of cytomegalovirus exposure and HLA in healthy donors. The PCR made use of 60 Vbeta and 13 Jbeta primers. Sequenced by immunoSEQ multiplex PCR; TCRdb stores in-frame clones only, minus some. The sample shows some 200,000 clones, about 85% of them seen only once. The source material was PBMCs. The receptors here all came from a man between 50 and 59 years old in good health and CMV-seronegative.

The chain employs TRBV13 and TRBJ1-4; the D gene is possibly TRBD1 (6 bases). This CDR3 has 14 amino acids. The V gene lost 8 bases and the J gene lost 4 bases, with 14 bases spanning the gap. Germline V CDR1 and CDR2: PRHDT, FYEKMQ (reference sequence). CDR3 loop: CASAPGQYNEKLFF. The CDR3 coding sequence is TGTGCCAGCGCTCCCGGACAGTATAATGAAAAACTGTTTTTT.

V usage is TRBV13 and J usage is TRBJ1-1, with 8 bases lining up with TRBD1. Trimming removed 5 bases from V and 3 bases from J; junction bases left unmatched: 8. In germline, CDR1 is PRHDT, CDR2 FYEKMQ (reference sequence). This CDR3 is 15 amino acids long. The CDR3 region has the DNA TGTGCCAGCAGCCGTGGACAGGGAGGGTACACTGAAGCTTTCTTT. Its translation: CASSRGQGGYTEAFF.

V is TRBV4-3 and J is TRBJ2-7; TRBD1 is a possible D gene (6 bases). Trimming left V 3 bases short and J 5 bases short, with 14 bases between. Germline lookup yields CDR1 LGHNA and CDR2 YSLEER. This CDR3 is 14 amino acids long. The CDR3 DNA sequence: TGCGCCAGCAGCCAGAAGGGGGTAAGCGACGAGCAGTACTTC. Protein product: CASSQKGVSDEQYF.

In this sample, this clone turned up a few times. J is TRBJ2-5 and V is TRBV29-1; no clear D gene. The tail of the sequence fits TRBJ2-7 better, so the J call may be wrong. Germline CDR1 reads SQVTM; CDR2 reads ANQGSEA. There are 12 residues in the CDR3. The CDR3, as DNA: TGCAGCGTTGAAGTCGGTAGCCACGAGCAGTACTTC. Encoded protein: CSVEVGSHEQYF.

The chain combines TRBV30 with TRBJ1-5; 8 bases fit TRBD1. The V gene end was trimmed by 4 bases and the J gene end by 4 bases; junction bases not matched to a gene: 3. Germline CDR1 and CDR2: GTSNPN and SVGIG (reference sequence). The CDR3 covers 13 residues. The CDR3 is CAWTDRDNQPQHF. CDR3 bases: TGTGCCTGGACGGACAGGGATAATCAGCCCCAGCATTTT.

The J gene is TRBJ2-7, the V gene TRBV29-1; maybe TRBD2 (6 bases). The CDR3 extends over 14 amino acids. Trimming pared 2 bases from V and 1 base from J, leaving 12 bases between. From germline, CDR1 is SQVTM and CDR2 ANQGSEA. Written as DNA, the CDR3 is TGCAGCGTTGAAACGGGGGAAAGATCCTACGAGCAGTACTTC. It codes for CSVETGERSYEQYF.

The chain is built from TRBV5-8 and TRBJ2-3; D gene ambiguous. V was trimmed by 5 bases and J by 0 bases, leaving 16 bases between them. The germline V gene has CDR1 SGHTS and CDR2 YDEGEE. This CDR3 is built from 16 residues. DNA of the CDR3: TGTGCCAGCAGGGTGAGGATGATATCTAGCACAGATACGCAGTATTTT. It translates to CASRVRMISSTDTQYF.

This rearrangement joins TRBV29-1 to TRBJ2-7; D remains unclear. Looked up from germline, CDR1 is SQVTM and CDR2 is ANQGSEA. The CDR3 sequence is 10 residues long. V dropped 4 bases and J dropped 3 bases, with 4 bases sitting between them. The CDR3 sequence: CSVVSYEQYF. Here the CDR3 DNA reads TGCAGCGTTGTCAGCTACGAGCAGTACTTC.

This clone occurred a few times. The chain has TRBV9 and TRBJ1-1, with 11 positions matching TRBD1. V shed 4 bases and J 5 bases; nucleotides not matched to a gene: 7. The germline V gene encodes CDR1 SGDLS and CDR2 YYNGEE. CDR3 length equals 15 residues. In nucleotides, the CDR3 is TGTGCCAGCAGCTCTGGACAGGGGGCGCGTACTGAAGCTTTCTTT. Protein product: CASSSGQGARTEAFF.

The rearrangement uses TRBV5-1 and TRBJ2-5, with 10 positions matching TRBD2. CDR3 size: 15 residues. The V gene end was trimmed by 5 bases and the J gene end by 0 bases; junction bases not matched to a gene: 4. Germline CDR1 reads SGHRS; CDR2 reads YFSETQ. DNA of the CDR3: TGCGCCAGCAGGCTAGCGGGGGCATACCAAGAGACCCAGTACTTC. This gives the protein CASRLAGAYQETQYF.

CDR3 nucleotides: TGTGCCACCAGCCCCGGGGGGGGTCGCCTCTATGGCTACACCTTC. Residues: CATSPGGGRLYGYTF. J is TRBJ1-2 and V is TRBV15, with D perhaps matching TRBD1 (5 bases). Trimming took off 5 bases at V and 4 bases at J, with 17 bases between the two ends. Germline CDR1 reads LNHNV; CDR2 reads YYDKDF (reference sequence). The CDR3 has 15 amino acids.

This clone was detected once. The rearrangement uses TRBV29-1 and TRBJ2-2; TRBD1 might be the D (6 bases). Germline assignment: CDR1 SQVTM and CDR2 ANQGSEA. The CDR3 extends over 14 amino acids. The V end was cut by 4 bases, the J end by 2 bases, with 11 bases between. DNA for the CDR3: TGCAGCGTTGGGTCAGGGACAAACACCGGGGAGCTGTTTTTT. Amino acids: CSVGSGTNTGELFF.

The CDR3 nucleotides are TGTGCCAGCAGCCCTCATGAGGGTCAGTACGAGCAGTACTTC. Protein: CASSPHEGQYEQYF. The genes are TRBV7-2 and TRBJ2-7, with D possibly being TRBD2 (5 bases). V dropped 5 bases and J dropped 4 bases, with 15 bases sitting between them. This CDR3 comprises 14 residues. Germline CDR1 reads SGHTA; CDR2 reads FQGNSA.

The chain uses TRBV11-2 and TRBJ2-7; 11 bases are a match to TRBD1. The CDR3 contains 14 residues. CDR1 is SGHAT, CDR2 FQNNGV, per germline. V lost 5 bases and J lost 5; bases outside the gene matches: 5. Written as DNA, the CDR3 is TGTGCCAGCAGCCAGGACAGGGGGCGAAACGAGCAGTACTTC. Translating gives CASSQDRGRNEQYF.

J is TRBJ1-2 and V is TRBV10-3; TRBD1 is a possible D gene (5 bases). The V and J ends lost 2 bases and 8 bases respectively, with 15 bases between them. CDR3 length: 14 residues. Per germline, CDR1 ENHRY and CDR2 SYGVKD. This CDR3 is CAISEQGAGKGYTF. DNA of the CDR3: TGTGCCATCAGTGAGCAGGGCGCAGGTAAAGGCTACACCTTC.

The gene calls are TRBV7-3 and TRBJ2-6; D is unclear. V was cut by 3 bases and J by 2 bases, with 2 bases left in between. Per the germline V gene, CDR1 is SGHTA and CDR2 is FQGTGA. The length of the CDR3 is 13 residues. CDR3: CASSFAGANVLTF. CDR3 in DNA: TGTGCCAGCAGCTTCGCTGGGGCCAACGTCCTGACTTTC. The full variable domain, with the rest looked up from reference TRBV7-3 and TRBJ2-6, is GAGVSQTPSNKVTEKGKYVELRCDPISGHTALYWYRQSLGQGPEFLIYFQGTGAADDSGLPNDRFFAVRPEGSVSTLKIQRTERGDSAVYLCASSFAGANVLTFGAGSRLTVL.

The chain combines TRBV6-5 with TRBJ1-1; D possibly corresponds to TRBD1 (6 bases). The CDR3 runs 15 residues. Trimming shortened V by 4 bases and J by 0 bases, and 12 bases separated the two germline ends. Germline assignment: CDR1 MNHEY and CDR2 SVGAGI. DNA of the CDR3: TGTGCCAGCAGTTTTGACAGGCACATGAACACTGAAGCTTTCTTT. As protein: CASSFDRHMNTEAFF.

The chain links TRBV4-1 to TRBJ1-5, with D uncertain. The V gene's germline CDR1 is MGHRA and CDR2 YSYEKL. CDR3 length: 16 residues. Trimming cost V 1 base and J 6 bases, with 16 bases left between them. The CDR3 bases are TGCGCCAGCAGCCAAGCGGAGGGAGATCATATTCAGCCCCAGCATTTT. It is translated as CASSQAEGDHIQPQHF.

This chain uses TRBV25-1 with TRBJ1-4; no clear D. The CDR3 has 15 amino acids. Trimming stripped 3 bases from V and 7 bases from J, with 15 bases between. CDR1 is MGHDK, CDR2 SYGVNS, per germline. The CDR3, as DNA: TGTGCCAGCAGTGACCGAGGAAAGGGAGGTGAAAAACTGTTTTTT. Translating it yields CASSDRGKGGEKLFF. Combining the CDR3 with reference TRBV25-1 and TRBJ1-4 gives the whole variable domain EADIYQTPRYLVIGTGKKITLECSQTMGHDKMYWYQQDPGMELHLIHYSYGVNSTEKGDLSSESTVSRIRTEHFPLTLESARPSHTSQYLCASSDRGKGGEKLFFGSGTQLSVL.

The chain is built from TRBV5-5 and TRBJ2-5; 8 bases are a match to TRBD1. Unmatched junction bases numbered 6, after V lost 0 bases and J lost 5 bases. CDR1 and CDR2 from the germline V gene are SGHKS and YYEKEE (reference sequence). This CDR3 region has 15 residues. In DNA form, the CDR3 reads TGTGCCAGCAGCTTGGTGGCAGGGGGCTATGAGACCCAGTACTTC. This sequence encodes CASSLVAGGYETQYF.